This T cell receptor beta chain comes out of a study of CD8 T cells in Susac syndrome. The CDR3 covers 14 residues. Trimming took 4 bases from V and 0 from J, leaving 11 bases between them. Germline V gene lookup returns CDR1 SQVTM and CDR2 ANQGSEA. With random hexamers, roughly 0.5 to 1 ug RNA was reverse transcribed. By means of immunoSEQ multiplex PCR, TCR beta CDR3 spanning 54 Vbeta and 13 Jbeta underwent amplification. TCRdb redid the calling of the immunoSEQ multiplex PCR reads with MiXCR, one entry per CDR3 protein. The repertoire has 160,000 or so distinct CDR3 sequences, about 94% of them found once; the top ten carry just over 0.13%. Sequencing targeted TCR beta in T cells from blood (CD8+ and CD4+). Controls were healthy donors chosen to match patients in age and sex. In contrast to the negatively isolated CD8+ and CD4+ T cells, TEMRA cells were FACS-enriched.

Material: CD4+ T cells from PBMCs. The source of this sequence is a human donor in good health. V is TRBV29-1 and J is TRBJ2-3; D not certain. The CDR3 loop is CSVAPLTSTDTQYF. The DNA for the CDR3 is TGCAGCGTTGCTCCTCTAACTAGCACAGATACGCAGTATTTT.